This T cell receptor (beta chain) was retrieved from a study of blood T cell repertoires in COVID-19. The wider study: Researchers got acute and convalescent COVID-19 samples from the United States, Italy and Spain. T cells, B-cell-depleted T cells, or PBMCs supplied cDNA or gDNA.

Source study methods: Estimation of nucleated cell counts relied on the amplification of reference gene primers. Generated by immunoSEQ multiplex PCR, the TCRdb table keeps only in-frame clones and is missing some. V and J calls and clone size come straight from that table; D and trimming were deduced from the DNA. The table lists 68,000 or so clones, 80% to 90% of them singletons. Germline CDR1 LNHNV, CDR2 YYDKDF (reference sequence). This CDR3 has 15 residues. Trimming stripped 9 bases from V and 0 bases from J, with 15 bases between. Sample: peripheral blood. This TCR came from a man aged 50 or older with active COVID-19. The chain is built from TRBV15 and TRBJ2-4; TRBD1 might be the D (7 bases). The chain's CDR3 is CATQTGRLAKNIQYF. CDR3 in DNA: TGTGCCACTCAGACAGGGAGGCTAGCCAAAAACATTCAGTACTTC.